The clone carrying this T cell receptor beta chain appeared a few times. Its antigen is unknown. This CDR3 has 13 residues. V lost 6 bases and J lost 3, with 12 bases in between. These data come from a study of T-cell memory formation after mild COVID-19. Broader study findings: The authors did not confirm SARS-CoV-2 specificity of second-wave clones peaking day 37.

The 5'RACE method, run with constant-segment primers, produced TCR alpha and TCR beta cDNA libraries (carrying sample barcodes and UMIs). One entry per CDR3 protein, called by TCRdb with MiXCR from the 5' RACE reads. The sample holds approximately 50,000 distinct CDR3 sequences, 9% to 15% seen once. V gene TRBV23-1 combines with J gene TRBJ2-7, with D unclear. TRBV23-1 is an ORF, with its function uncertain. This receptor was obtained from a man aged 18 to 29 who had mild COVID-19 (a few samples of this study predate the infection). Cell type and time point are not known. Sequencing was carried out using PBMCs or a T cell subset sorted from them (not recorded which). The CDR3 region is CASSFGSRYEQYF. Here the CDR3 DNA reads TGCGCCAGCAGCTTCGGTAGTCGCTACGAGCAGTACTTC.